This T cell receptor beta chain was obtained from a study of cytomegalovirus exposure and HLA in healthy donors (TCRdb year 2017). General notes on the study: An earlier analysis of roughly 630 of the donors reported approximately 270 Gb of sequence data and 120 million or so unique TCR beta sequences from approximately 180 million T cells. An earlier analysis of around 640 of the donors used high-throughput TCR beta sequencing to judge whether each TCR beta V gene segment behaved as functional or pseudogenic. An early release covering 550 to 650 HLA-typed donors comprised about 300 gigabases of sequencing data and approximately 85 million unique TCR sequences. Roughly 5 DR-DQ haplotypes were treated as single units for association and clustering because of strong linkage in the cohort. Across roughly 420 genotyped donors of the cohort, an average of about 240,000 unique TCR beta nucleotide sequences per donor were sequenced, and 15% to 20% of those sequences were non-productive. Of the approximately 370 genotyped donors, 75% to 85% were placed in the genetic ancestry cluster associated with self-reported Caucasian donors. HLA typing covered class I and class II loci at four-digit resolution. A later analysis re-analyzed previously published TCR beta repertoires from roughly 600 donors and added high-resolution HLA genotyping to study TCR occurrence patterns. The study was designed to test whether signatures of past pathogen exposure could be identified by cataloging public T cell receptors. All discovery cohort repertoires had been generated using a single sequencing platform. The later analysis used no new phenotypic data to find candidate immune exposures, relying instead on TCR beta sequences and their occurrence across donors. The T cell repertoires of about 700 subjects were profiled by immunosequencing and related to cytomegalovirus serostatus. Donor age, sex, ethnicity and CMV serostatus were compiled alongside the repertoire data. Typing coverage varied by locus: about 620-630 donors for A, B, C, DRB1 and DQB1; approximately 560 for DQA1; about 590 for DPA1; roughly 470 for DPB1. Along with the roughly 670-subject first cohort, a separate validation cohort of about 110 different subjects was used. The study combined high-throughput TCR immunosequencing, statistical association of individual TCRs with disease status, and machine learning to predict cytomegalovirus infection status. Genome-wide SNP genotypes for about 60% of the 666 donors were used in a later genetic analysis, which treated that subset as a discovery cohort.

Sequences SEHNR (CDR1) and FQNEAQ (CDR2) are obtained from the germline V gene (reference sequence). Spanning cysteine to phenylalanine, the CDR3 consists of 16 amino acids. The DNA shown is the 48-base CDR3, in frame from base 1. Unmatched junction bases come to 5, with V trimmed by 2 bases and J by 5 bases. Broader findings and caveats from the paper: A later analysis found that most CMV-associated TCR beta chains appeared HLA-restricted, with HLA associations seemingly driven largely by CMV exposure. Roughly uniform sequencing depth across donors was assumed in presence/absence analyses, although this assumption may not hold. Some IMGT-functional V segments, including TRBV6-2 and TRBV6-3, could not be distinguished by the 87-base-pair reads and were therefore excluded. In an earlier analysis of approximately 600 of the donors, most TCR beta V segments were observed in productive rearrangements about 90% or about 30% of the time, broadly matching IMGT annotations. According to a later analysis, TCR association rates differed among HLA loci, with DRB1 alleles showing the most associated TCRs and HLA-C alleles showing the fewest. Across donors, most TCR sequences were observed very rarely, whereas some public TCRs were present in many individuals. In a later analysis, HLA-associated TCR beta chains showed more clonal expansion and lower generation probabilities than non-associated chains that were equally common. Because some donors lacked HLA typing at each locus, the association tests relied only on the typed subset. A later genetic analysis reported fewer N-insertions in productive TCRs among donors in an Asian-associated ancestry cluster than the roughly 690-donor mean. In a later analysis, about 16,000 TCR beta sequences were associated with specific HLA alleles at a false discovery rate of 0.05. For the cohort, immune exposure information was limited to CMV serostatus. In a later analysis, several top co-occurrence clusters were reported to appear linked to parvovirus B19, influenza, CMV and Epstein-Barr virus. In both the original and validation cohorts, the classifier was reported to diagnose cytomegalovirus status with high specificity and sensitivity. An association between a missense DCLRE1C variant and V-gene and J-gene trimming of TCR beta chains was found in a later genetic analysis and replicated in an independent cohort. A group of highly shared sequence variants was considered likely to be a technical artifact of the sequencing pipeline. A few of the identified cytomegalovirus-associated TCR beta chains were confirmed in vitro to be specific for cytomegalovirus antigens. The cohort was sequenced for TCR beta chains only, and without alpha or paired-chain data the features that could be detected were limited. Correlated functional status among segregating V segments might reflect linkage disequilibrium, but an unknown experimental factor could not be ruled out. The study listed 164 TCR beta chains as associated with cytomegalovirus. When HLA alleles, especially DR and DQ, strongly co-occurred, attributing TCR associations to individual alleles was difficult. The earlier analysis of about 600 of the donors excluded 15 to 20 rarely observed V segments, including chromosome 9 orphons, because counts were too low. A further reported finding was that TCR beta sequences accurately predicted the HLA-A and HLA-B alleles for most subjects in the first cohort. It was suggested by the authors that the approach could potentially be generalized to other disease states and immunological phenotypes.

Library preparation employed the immunoSEQ multiplex PCR assay. A mixture of 60 forward primers for TCR Vbeta segments and 13 reverse primers for TCR Jbeta segments was used in the multiplex PCR. Amplification of the CDR3 region of rearranged TCR beta genes was performed with a multiplex PCR assay on genomic DNA. The amplified TCR beta libraries were sequenced on the Illumina HiSeq System as 87-base-pair reads. The authors' pipeline ran thus. A later analysis counted about 80 million unique TCR beta chains across the 650 to 700 repertoires, and around 12 million of these chains were shared by at least two donors. To remove PCR and sequencing errors, raw reads were error-corrected and collapsed into unique sequences using a nearest-neighbor algorithm that merged closely related sequences. CDR3 sequences were aligned to IMGT reference sequences to assign V, D and J gene segments. Each retained sequence needed at least a six-nucleotide match to both a V gene segment and a J gene segment. Rearrangements were called productive when the CDR3 lacked stop codons and stayed in frame with V and J; all others were non-productive. Following IMGT convention, CDR3 was defined as the stretch from the second conserved V-encoded cysteine to the conserved J-encoded phenylalanine. In an earlier analysis of 500 to 650 of the donors, sequences lacking an unambiguous match to a single V gene segment were excluded. An earlier analysis of around 600 of the donors classified V segments as functional when productive rearrangements were above 56.7% and as segregating when the standard deviation between donors was above 5%. A statistical classification framework was built for diagnosing cytomegalovirus status from the catalog of TCR beta chain sequences. A later analysis assigned V and J genes by comparing TCR nucleotide sequences with IMGT/GENE-DB human TR gene sequences. In a later analysis, CDR3 sequences and most-parsimonious VDJ recombination scenarios were assigned using the TCRdist pipeline. In a later analysis, each TCR beta chain was defined by its CDR3 amino acid sequence together with its V-gene family, and reads without a unique V-gene family were excluded. To address suspected cross-contamination and a sequencing artifact, a later analysis removed some 620 highly shared, low-generation-probability nucleotide sequences. In a later analysis, a clonal expansion index was calculated for each public chain from normalized within-repertoire ranks of inferred template counts. Generation probabilities in a later analysis came from a VDJ recombination model fitted to out-of-frame rearrangements, and those results were checked against IGoR. Hypergeometric tests were used in a later analysis to score TCR-TCR, TCR-HLA and TCR-CMV co-occurrence, with a repertoire-size bias correction applied to the TCR pairs. To estimate false discovery rates, a later analysis permuted the HLA or CMV assignments 20 times. In a later analysis, co-occurring TCRs were grouped with DBSCAN, and TCRdist sequence similarity was added when clustering was performed within HLA-allele-positive subsets. Repertoires with fewer than 30,000 or more than 120,000 public chains were left out of co-occurrence clustering, as were five repertoires with anomalous nucleotide sharing. In TCRdb, the immuneACCESS table is reduced to in-frame sequences with V and J assigned. These tables do not hold every clone; where another copy was compared, an unresolved V gene accounts for under half, and the others remain unexplained. V, J and clone size derive from that table, while D and trimming were established from the DNA sequence. For this sample the table gives roughly 120,000 clones, of which about 60% were detected only once. The biggest ten clones account for 9% to 10% of the sample.

This clone was counted a single time. The antigen it recognizes is unknown. No much larger clone exists at a distance of one base, and base qualities are not known. The cohort comprised fewer than 700 healthy bone marrow donors. Cohort members were all nominally healthy when sampled, although unrecorded immune exposures were likely present. The donor was CMV seropositive and was included in the group of 250 to 300 seropositive cohort members. A peripheral blood sample was collected from each donor, and TCR beta sequencing was performed on peripheral blood mononuclear cells. The Qiagen DNeasy Blood Extraction Kit was used to extract genomic DNA from the blood cell samples.

The receptor was isolated from a man aged 35 to 55 in good health and CMV-seropositive. The V and J genes are TRBV7-9 and TRBJ2-5; TRBD2 fits 13 bases in the junction. The sample comprised PBMCs. The sequence in DNA is TGTGCCAGCAGCTTACAAGGACTAGCGGGAGTGGAGACCCAGTACTTC. This sequence encodes CASSLQGLAGVETQYF.